The clone carrying this T cell receptor (beta chain) was picked up a small number of times. Its specificity is unknown. This entry comes from a study of T-cell reconstitution after alpha-beta-depleted transplantation in children. The CDR3 runs to 14 residues. Germline V gene lookup returns CDR1 PRHDT and CDR2 FYEKMQ (reference sequence). V was clipped by 1 base and J by 3 bases, with 10 bases between them. Preparation of the TCRbeta library was carried out with unique molecular identifiers. MiXCR, run by TCRdb on the PCR reads, gives a single entry per CDR3 protein. The table has approximately 250,000 distinct CDR3 sequences, under 30% seen once. Study-level points and caveats: Elevated TCRbeta diversity at day 60 was traced, in some patients, to surviving recipient T cells and thymic progenitors. Newly generated T cells supplied most T-cell counts and diversity one year post-transplant. Where alpha-beta T cells came from about two months after transplant was reportedly several hundred expanded graft clones.

The chain links TRBV13 to TRBJ2-7, with a weak D call TRBD2 (6 bases). This TCR was sampled from a girl under 10 years old with Fanconi anemia, due to receive a stem cell transplant. Source: PBMCs, taken before TCRalphabeta/CD19-depleted stem cell transplant. DNA for the CDR3: TGTGCCAGCAGCTTAGCCCAGGGACTCTACGAGCAGTACTTC. Amino acid sequence: CASSLAQGLYEQYF.